The clone carrying this T cell receptor (beta chain) was observed a handful of times. Its matching antigen is unknown. Through a sample-barcoded 5' primer and a J-beta primer mix, a second PCR was run for about 6 to 11 cycles. MiXCR, applied by TCRdb to the 5' RACE reads, yields one record per CDR3 protein. The sample holds some 1.8 million distinct CDR3 sequences, about 39% seen once. Germline CDR1 SGHTA, CDR2 FQGNSA. The V gene end was trimmed by 5 bases and the J gene end by 4 bases; junction bases not matched to a gene: 9. The length of the CDR3 is 15 residues. The data derive from a study of blood T cells in healthy people across ages. Whole-study findings and limits: Measured against age, TCR beta diversity per million T cells decreased in a roughly linear manner.

All donors came from Russia, were Caucasian and healthy, and spanned ages roughly 6 to 95. Extraction of total RNA produced a minimum of 5 micrograms from each sample. Sequences were obtained from blood. J is TRBJ2-3 and V is TRBV7-2; 7 bases map to TRBD2. This sequence originates from a human donor in good health. CDR3 sequence reads: CASSTETSPADTQYF. The CDR3 DNA is TGTGCCAGCAGCACCGAGACTAGCCCGGCAGATACGCAGTATTTT.